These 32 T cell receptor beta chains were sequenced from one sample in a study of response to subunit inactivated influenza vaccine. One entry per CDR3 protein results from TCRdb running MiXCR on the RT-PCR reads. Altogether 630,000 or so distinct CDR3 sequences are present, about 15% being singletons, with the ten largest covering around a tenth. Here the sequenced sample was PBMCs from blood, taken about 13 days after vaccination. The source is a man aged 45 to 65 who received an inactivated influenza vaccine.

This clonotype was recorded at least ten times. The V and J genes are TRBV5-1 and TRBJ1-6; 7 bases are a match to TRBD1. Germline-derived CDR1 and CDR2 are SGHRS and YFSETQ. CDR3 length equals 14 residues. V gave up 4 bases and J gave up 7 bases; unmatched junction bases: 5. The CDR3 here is CASSPGTENSPLHF. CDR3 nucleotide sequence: TGCGCCAGCAGCCCTGGGACAGAGAATTCACCCCTCCACTTT.

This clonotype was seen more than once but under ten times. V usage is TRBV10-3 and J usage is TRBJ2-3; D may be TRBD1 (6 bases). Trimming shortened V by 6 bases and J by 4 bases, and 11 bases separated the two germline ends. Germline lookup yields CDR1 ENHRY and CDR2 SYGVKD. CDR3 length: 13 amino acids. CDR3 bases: TGTGCCATCAGCTACAGGGTCGCAGATACGCAGTATTTT. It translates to CAISYRVADTQYF.

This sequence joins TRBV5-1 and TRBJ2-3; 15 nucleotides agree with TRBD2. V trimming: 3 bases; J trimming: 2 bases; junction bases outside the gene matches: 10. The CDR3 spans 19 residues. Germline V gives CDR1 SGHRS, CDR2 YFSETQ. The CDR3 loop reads CASSWETGTSGGITDTQYF. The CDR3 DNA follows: TGCGCCAGCAGCTGGGAAACCGGGACTAGCGGGGGGATCACAGATACGCAGTATTTT.

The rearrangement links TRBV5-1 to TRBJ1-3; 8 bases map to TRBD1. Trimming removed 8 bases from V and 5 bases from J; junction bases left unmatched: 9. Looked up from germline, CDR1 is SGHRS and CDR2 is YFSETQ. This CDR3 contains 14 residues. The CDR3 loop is CASSQGANRNTIYF. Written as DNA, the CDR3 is TGCGCCAGTTCCCAGGGGGCGAATAGAAACACCATATATTTT.

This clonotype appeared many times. CDR3 DNA: TGTGCCAGCAGACCGACTAGCGGGAGCCTCTACGAGCAGTACTTC. Translating gives CASRPTSGSLYEQYF. V and J are TRBV6-1 and TRBJ2-7; 12 nucleotides agree with TRBD2. The CDR3 is 15 residues long. CDR1 MNHNS and CDR2 SASEGT come from the germline V gene. Trimming took 6 bases from V and 3 from J; bases not matched to a gene: 6.

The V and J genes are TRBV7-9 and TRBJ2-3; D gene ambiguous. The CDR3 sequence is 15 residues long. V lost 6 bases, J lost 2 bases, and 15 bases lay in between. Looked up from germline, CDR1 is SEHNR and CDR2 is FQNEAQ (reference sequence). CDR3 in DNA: TGTGCCAGCAGTCCCCACTCCCTGATCACAGATACGCAGTATTTT. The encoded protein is CASSPHSLITDTQYF.

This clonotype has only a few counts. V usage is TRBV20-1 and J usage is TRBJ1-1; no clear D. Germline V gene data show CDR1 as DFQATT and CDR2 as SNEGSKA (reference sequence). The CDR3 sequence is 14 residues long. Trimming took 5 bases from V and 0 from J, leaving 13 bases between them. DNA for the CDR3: TGCAGTGCTCCGGGTCACCACATGAACACTGAAGCTTTCTTT. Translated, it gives CSAPGHHMNTEAFF.

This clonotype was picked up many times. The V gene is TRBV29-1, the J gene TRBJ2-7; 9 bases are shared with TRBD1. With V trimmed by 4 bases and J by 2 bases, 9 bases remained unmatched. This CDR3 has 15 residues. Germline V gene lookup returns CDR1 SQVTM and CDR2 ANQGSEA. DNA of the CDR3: TGCAGCGTTGTAGTAATGGGACAGGGAGCCTACGAGCAGTACTTC. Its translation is CSVVVMGQGAYEQYF.

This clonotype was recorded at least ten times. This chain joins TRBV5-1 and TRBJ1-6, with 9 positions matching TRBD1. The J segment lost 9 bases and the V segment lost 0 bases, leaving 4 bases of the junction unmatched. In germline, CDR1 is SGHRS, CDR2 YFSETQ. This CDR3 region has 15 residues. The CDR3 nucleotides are TGCGCCAGCAGCTTGGTGGGACAGGGAAGTTCACCCCTCCACTTT. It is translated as CASSLVGQGSSPLHF.

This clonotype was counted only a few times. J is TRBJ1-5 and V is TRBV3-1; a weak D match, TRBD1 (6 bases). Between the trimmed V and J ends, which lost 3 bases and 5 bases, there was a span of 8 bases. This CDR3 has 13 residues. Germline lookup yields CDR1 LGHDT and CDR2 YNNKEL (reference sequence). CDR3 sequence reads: CASSHRTDQPQHF. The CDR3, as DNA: TGTGCCAGCAGCCATCGGACAGATCAGCCCCAGCATTTT.

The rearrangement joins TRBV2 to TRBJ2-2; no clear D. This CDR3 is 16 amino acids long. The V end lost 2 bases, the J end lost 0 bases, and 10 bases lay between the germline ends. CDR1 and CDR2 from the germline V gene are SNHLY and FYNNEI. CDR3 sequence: CASSEFAAPNTGELFF. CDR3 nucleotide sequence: TGTGCCAGCAGTGAATTTGCGGCACCGAACACCGGGGAGCTGTTTTTT.

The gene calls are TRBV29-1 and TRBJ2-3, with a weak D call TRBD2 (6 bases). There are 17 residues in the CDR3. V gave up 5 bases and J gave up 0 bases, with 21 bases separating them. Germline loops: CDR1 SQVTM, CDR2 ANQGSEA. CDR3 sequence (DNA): TGCAGCGTTTGGGCCATGGCCGGGGGTTTAAGCACAGATACGCAGTATTTT. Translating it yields CSVWAMAGGLSTDTQYF.

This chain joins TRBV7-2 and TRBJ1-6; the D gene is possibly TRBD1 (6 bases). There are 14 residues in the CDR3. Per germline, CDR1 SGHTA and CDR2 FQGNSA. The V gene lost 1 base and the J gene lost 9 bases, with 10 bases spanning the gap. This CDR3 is CASSLGGAVSPLHF. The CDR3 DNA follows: TGTGCCAGCAGCTTAGGGGGGGCGGTTTCACCCCTCCACTTT.

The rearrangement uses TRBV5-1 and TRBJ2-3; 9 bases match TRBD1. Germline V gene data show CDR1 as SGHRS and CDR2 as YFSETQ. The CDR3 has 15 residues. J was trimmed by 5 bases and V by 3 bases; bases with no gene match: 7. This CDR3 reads CASSSWDRVVDTQYF. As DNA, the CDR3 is TGCGCCAGCAGCTCGTGGGACAGGGTGGTAGATACGCAGTATTTT.

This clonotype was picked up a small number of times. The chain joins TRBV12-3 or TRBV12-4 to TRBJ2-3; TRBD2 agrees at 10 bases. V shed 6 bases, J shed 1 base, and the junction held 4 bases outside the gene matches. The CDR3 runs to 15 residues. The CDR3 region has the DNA TGTGCCAGCAGACATACTAGCGGGGGCACAGATACGCAGTATTTT. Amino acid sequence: CASRHTSGGTDTQYF.

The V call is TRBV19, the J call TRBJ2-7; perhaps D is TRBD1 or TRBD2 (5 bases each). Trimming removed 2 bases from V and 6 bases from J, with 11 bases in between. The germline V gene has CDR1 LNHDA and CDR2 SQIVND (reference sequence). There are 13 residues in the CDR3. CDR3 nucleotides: TGTGCCAGTAGTATAACGGGGCGGGCCGAGCAGTACTTC. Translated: CASSITGRAEQYF.

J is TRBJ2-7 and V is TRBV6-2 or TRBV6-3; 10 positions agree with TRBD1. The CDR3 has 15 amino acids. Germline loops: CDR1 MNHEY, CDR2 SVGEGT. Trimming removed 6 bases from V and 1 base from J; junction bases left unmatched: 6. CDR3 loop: CASSRDRGRSYEQYF. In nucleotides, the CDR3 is TGTGCCAGCAGCCGAGACAGGGGGCGATCCTACGAGCAGTACTTC.

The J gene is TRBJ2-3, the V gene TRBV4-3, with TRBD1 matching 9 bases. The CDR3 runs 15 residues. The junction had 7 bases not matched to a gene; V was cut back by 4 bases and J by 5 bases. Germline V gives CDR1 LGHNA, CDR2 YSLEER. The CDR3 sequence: CASSPSPGQGDTQYF. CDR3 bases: TGCGCCAGCAGCCCATCACCGGGACAGGGAGATACGCAGTATTTT.

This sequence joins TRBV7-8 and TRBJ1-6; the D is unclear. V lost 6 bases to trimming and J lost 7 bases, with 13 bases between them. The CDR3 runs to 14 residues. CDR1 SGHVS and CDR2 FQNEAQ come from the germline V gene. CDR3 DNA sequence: TGTGCCAGCAGTCCGTCCGAAAAGAATTCACCCCTCCACTTT. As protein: CASSPSEKNSPLHF.

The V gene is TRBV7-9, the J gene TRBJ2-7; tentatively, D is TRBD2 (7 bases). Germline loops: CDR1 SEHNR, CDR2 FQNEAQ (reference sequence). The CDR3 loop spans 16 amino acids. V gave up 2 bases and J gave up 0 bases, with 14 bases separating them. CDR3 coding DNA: TGTGCCAGCAGCTTATCTTCGGCGGGGGCCTCCTACGAGCAGTACTTC. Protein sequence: CASSLSSAGASYEQYF.

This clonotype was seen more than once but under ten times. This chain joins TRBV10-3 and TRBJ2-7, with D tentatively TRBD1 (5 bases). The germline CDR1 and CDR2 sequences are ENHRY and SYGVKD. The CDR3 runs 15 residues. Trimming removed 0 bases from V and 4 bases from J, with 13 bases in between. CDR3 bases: TGTGCCATCAGTGAGTCTCCAGGGTTTGCATACGAGCAGTACTTC. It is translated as CAISESPGFAYEQYF.

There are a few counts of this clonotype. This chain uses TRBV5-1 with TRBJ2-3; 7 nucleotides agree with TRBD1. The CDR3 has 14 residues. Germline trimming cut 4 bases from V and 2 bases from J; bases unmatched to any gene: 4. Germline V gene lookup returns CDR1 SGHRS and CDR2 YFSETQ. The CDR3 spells CASSGDRYTDTQYF. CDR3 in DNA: TGCGCCAGCAGCGGGGACAGATACACAGATACGCAGTATTTT.

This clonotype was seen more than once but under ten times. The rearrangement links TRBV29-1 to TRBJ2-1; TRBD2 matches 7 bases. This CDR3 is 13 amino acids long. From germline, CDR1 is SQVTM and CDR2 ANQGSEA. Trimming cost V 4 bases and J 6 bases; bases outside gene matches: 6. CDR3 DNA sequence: TGCAGCGTTGGCGGGACTATACGCAATGAGCAGTTCTTC. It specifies CSVGGTIRNEQFF.

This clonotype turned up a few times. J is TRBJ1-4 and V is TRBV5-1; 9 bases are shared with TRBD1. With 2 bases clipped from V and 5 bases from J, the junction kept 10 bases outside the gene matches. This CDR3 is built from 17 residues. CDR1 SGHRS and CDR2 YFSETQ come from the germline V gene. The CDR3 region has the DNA TGCGCCAGCAGCTTTTCGGGGACCGGGACAGGGAATGAAAAACTGTTTTTT. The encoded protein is CASSFSGTGTGNEKLFF.

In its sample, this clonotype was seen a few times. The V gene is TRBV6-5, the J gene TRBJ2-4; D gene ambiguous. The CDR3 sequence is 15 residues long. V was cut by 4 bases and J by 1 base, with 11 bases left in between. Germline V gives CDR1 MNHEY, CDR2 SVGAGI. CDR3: CASSSPAMAKNIQYF. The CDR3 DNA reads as TGTGCCAGCAGTTCCCCGGCCATGGCCAAAAACATTCAGTACTTC.

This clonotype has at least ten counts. CDR3 sequence reads: CSVSKNPSGVTISGELFF. In DNA, the CDR3 is TGCAGCGTTAGTAAGAACCCTAGCGGGGTTACAATCTCCGGGGAGCTGTTTTTT. J is TRBJ2-2 and V is TRBV29-1, with TRBD2 matching 9 bases. There are 18 residues in the CDR3. CDR1 and CDR2 from the germline V gene are SQVTM and ANQGSEA. V trimming: 5 bases; J trimming: 6 bases; junction bases outside the gene matches: 19.

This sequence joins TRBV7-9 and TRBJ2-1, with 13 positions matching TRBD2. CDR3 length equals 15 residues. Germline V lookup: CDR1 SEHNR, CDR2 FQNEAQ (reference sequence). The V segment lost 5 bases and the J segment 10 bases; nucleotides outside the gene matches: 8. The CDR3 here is CASSRGLAGDGEQFF. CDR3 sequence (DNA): TGTGCCAGCAGCCGTGGACTAGCGGGAGACGGCGAGCAGTTCTTC.

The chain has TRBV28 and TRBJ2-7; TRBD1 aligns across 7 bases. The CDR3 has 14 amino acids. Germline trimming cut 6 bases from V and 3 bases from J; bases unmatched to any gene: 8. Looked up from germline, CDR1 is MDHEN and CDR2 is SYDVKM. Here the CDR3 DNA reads TGTGCCAGCAGCTTAGGGGGCAGTTTCTACGAGCAGTACTTC. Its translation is CASSLGGSFYEQYF.

CDR3 region: CASSSGLAAYYNEQFF. The CDR3 DNA is TGTGCCAGCAGCTCGGGACTAGCGGCCTACTACAATGAGCAGTTCTTC. V usage is TRBV6-1 and J usage is TRBJ2-1; 11 nucleotides agree with TRBD2. With V trimmed by 6 bases and J by 3 bases, 7 bases remained unmatched. The V gene's germline CDR1 is MNHNS and CDR2 SASEGT. This CDR3 spans 16 amino acids.

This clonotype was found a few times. DNA of the CDR3: TGTGCCAGCAGCGAGGGGGGGTCATCTGAAGCTTTCTTT. Amino acids: CASSEGGSSEAFF. The rearrangement joins TRBV7-9 to TRBJ1-1, with a tentative D call TRBD1 (6 bases). The germline V gene has CDR1 SEHNR and CDR2 FQNEAQ (reference sequence). The V gene lost 5 bases and the J gene lost 6 bases, with 13 bases spanning the gap. The length of the CDR3 is 13 residues.

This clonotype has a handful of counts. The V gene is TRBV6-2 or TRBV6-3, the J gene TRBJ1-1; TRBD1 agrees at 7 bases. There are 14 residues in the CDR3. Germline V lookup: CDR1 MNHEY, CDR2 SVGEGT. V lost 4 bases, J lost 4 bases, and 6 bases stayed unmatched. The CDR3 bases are TGTGCCAGCAGTTCCACAGGGGAGGGCACTGAAGCTTTCTTT. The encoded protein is CASSSTGEGTEAFF.

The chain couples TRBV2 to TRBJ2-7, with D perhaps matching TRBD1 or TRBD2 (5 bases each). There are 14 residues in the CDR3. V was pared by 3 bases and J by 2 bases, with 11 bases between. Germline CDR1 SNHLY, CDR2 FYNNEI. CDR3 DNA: TGTGCCAGCAGTGATCTGGGGACCACCTACGAGCAGTACTTC. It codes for CASSDLGTTYEQYF.